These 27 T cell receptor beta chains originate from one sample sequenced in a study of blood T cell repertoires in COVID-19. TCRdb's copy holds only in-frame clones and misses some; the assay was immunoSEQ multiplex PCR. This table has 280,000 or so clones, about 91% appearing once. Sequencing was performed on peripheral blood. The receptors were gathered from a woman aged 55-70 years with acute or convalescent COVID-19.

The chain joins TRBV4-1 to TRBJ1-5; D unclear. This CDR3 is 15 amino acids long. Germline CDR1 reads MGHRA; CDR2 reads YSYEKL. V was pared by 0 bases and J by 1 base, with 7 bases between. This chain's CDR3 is CASSQDPESNQPQHF. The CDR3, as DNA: TGCGCCAGCAGCCAAGATCCGGAGAGCAATCAGCCCCAGCATTTT.

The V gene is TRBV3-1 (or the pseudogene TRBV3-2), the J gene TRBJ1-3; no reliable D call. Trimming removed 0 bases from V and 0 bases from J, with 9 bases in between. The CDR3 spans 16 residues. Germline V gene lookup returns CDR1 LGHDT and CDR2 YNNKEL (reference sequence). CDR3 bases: TGTGCCAGCAGCCAAGATTCGAGGTCCTCTGGAAACACCATATATTTT. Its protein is CASSQDSRSSGNTIYF.

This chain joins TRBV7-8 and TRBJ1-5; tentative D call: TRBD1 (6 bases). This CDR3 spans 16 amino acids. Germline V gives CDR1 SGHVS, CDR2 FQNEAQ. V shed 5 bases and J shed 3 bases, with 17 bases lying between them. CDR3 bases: TGTGCCAGCAGCCCCAGGCAGGGGAACTCCAATCAGCCCCAGCATTTT. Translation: CASSPRQGNSNQPQHF.

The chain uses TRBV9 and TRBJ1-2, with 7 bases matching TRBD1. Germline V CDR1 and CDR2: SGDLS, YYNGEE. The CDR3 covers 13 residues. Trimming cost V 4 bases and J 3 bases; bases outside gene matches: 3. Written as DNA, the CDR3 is TGTGCCAGCAGCTCCAGGGGGTACTATGGCTACACCTTC. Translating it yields CASSSRGYYGYTF.

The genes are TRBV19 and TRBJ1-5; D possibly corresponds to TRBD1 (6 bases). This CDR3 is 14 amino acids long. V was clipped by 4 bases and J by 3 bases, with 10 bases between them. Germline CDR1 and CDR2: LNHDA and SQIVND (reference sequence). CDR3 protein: CASSTDRNNQPQHF. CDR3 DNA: TGTGCCAGTAGTACCGACAGGAACAATCAGCCCCAGCATTTT.

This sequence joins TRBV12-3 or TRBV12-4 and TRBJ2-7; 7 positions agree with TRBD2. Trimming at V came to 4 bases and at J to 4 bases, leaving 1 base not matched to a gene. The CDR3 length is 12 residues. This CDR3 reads CASSSGLYEQYF. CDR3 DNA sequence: TGTGCCAGCAGTTCGGGACTATACGAGCAGTACTTC.

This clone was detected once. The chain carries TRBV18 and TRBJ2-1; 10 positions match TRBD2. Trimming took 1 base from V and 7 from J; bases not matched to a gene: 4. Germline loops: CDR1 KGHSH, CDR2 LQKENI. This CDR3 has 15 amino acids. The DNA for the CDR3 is TGTGCCAGCTCACCACGGGCTAGCGGGGGAAATGAGCAGTTCTTC. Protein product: CASSPRASGGNEQFF.

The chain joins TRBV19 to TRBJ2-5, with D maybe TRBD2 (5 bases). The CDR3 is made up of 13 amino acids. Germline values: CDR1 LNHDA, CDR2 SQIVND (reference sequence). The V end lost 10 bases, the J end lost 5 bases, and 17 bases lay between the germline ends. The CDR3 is CATGSGLAETQYF. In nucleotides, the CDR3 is TGTGCCACCGGCTCGGGGTTAGCGGAGACCCAGTACTTC. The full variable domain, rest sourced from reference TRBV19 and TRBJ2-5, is DGGITQSPKYLFRKEGQNVTLSCEQNLNHDAMYWYRQDPGQGLRLIYYSQIVNDFQKGDIAEGYSVSREKKESFPLTVTSAQKNPTAFYLCATGSGLAETQYFGPGTRLLVL.

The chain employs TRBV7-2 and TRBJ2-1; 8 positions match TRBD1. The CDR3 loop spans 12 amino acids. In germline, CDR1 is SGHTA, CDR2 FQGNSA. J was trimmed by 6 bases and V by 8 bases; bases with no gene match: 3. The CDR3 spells CASQGQVNEQFF. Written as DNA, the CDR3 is TGTGCCAGCCAGGGACAGGTCAATGAGCAGTTCTTC.

CDR3 loop: CASSSGGTGRQPQHF. The DNA of the CDR3 is TGTGCCAGCAGTTCCGGCGGGACAGGGAGGCAGCCCCAGCATTTT. The chain recombines TRBV6-6 with TRBJ1-5; TRBD1 aligns across 9 bases. The CDR3 is 15 amino acids. The germline CDR1 and CDR2 sequences are MNHNY and SVGAGI (reference sequence). Unmatched junction bases numbered 8, after V lost 4 bases and J lost 7 bases.

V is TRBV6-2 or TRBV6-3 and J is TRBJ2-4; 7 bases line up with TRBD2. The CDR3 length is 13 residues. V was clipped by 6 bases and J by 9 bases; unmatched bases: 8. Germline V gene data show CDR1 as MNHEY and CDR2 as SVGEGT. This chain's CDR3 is CASSQGGGSIQYF. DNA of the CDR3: TGTGCCAGCAGCCAGGGCGGGGGAAGCATTCAGTACTTC.

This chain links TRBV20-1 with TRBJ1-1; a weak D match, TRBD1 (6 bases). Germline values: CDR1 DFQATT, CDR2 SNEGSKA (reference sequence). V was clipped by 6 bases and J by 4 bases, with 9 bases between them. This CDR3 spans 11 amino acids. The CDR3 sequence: CSAKQGTEAFF. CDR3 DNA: TGCAGTGCCAAACAGGGCACTGAAGCTTTCTTT.

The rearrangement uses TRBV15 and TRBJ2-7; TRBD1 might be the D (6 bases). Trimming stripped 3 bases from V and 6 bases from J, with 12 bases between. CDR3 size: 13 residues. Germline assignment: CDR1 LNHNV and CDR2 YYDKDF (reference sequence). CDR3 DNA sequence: TGTGCCACCAGCAGGGATAGGGGGTCCGAGCAGTACTTC. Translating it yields CATSRDRGSEQYF.

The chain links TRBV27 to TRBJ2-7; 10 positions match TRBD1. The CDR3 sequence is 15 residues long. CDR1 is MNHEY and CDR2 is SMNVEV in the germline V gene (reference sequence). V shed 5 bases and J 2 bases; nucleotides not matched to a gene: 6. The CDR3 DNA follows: TGTGCCAGCAGTCACCGGGACAGGGGTGCCTACGAGCAGTACTTC. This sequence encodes CASSHRDRGAYEQYF.

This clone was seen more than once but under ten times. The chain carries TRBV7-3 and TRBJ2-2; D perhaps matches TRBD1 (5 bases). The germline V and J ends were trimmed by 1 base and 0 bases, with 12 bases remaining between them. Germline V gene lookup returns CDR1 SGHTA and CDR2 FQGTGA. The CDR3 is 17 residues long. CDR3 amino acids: CASSLKRQGANTGELFF. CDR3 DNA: TGTGCCAGCAGCTTAAAGAGGCAGGGCGCGAACACCGGGGAGCTGTTTTTT.

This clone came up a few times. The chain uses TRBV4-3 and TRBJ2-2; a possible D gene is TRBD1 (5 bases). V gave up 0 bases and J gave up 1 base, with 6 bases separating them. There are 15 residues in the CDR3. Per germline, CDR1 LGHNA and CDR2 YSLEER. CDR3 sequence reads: CASSQDDRNTGELFF. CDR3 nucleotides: TGCGCCAGCAGCCAAGATGACAGGAACACCGGGGAGCTGTTTTTT.

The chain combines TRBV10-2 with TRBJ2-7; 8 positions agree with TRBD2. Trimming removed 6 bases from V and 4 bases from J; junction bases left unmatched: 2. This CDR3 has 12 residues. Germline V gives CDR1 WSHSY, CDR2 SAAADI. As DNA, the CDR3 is TGCGCCAGCAGAGAGCGGGAGTACGAGCAGTACTTC. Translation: CASREREYEQYF.

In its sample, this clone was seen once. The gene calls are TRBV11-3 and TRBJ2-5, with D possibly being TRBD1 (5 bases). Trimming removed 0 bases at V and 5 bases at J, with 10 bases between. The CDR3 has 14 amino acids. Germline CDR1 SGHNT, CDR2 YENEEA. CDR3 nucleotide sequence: TGTGCCAGCAGCTTAGATGGCAGGGCCGAGACCCAGTACTTC. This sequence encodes CASSLDGRAETQYF. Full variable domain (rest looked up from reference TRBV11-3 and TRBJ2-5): EAGVVQSPRYKIIEKKQPVAFWCNPISGHNTLYWYLQNLGQGPELLIRYENEEAVDDSQLPKDRFSAERLKGVDSTLKIQPAELGDSAVYLCASSLDGRAETQYFGPGTRLLVL.

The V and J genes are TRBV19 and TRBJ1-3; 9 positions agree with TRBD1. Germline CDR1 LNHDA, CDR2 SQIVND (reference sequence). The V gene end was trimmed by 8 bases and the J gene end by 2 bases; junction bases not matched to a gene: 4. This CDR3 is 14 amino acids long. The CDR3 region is CASWDRVAGNTIYF. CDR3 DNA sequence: TGTGCCAGTTGGGACAGGGTCGCTGGAAACACCATATATTTT.

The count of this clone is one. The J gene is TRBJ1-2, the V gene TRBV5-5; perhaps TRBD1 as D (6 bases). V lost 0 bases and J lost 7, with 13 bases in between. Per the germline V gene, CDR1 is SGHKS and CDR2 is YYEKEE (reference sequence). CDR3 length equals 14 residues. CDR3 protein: CASSLAAGEPGYTF. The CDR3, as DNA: TGTGCCAGCAGCTTGGCCGCAGGGGAGCCTGGCTACACCTTC.

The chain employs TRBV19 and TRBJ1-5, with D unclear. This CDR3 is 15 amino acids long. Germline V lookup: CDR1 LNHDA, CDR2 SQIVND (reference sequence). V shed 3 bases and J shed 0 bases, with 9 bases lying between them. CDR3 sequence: CASSINTISNQPQHF. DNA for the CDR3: TGTGCCAGTAGTATCAACACCATTAGCAATCAGCCCCAGCATTTT.

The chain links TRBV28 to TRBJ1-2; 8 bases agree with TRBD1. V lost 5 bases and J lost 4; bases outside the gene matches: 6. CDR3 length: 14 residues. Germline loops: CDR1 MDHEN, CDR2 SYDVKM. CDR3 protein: CASSTGGSVYGYTF. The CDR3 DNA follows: TGTGCCAGCAGTACAGGGGGTTCTGTCTATGGCTACACCTTC.

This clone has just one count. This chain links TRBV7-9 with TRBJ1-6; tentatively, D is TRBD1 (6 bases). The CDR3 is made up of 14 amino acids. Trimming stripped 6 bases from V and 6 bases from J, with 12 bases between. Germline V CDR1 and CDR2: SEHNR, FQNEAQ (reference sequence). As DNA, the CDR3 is TGTGCCAGCAGACTAGGACAGCTTAATTCACCCCTCCACTTT. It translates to CASRLGQLNSPLHF.

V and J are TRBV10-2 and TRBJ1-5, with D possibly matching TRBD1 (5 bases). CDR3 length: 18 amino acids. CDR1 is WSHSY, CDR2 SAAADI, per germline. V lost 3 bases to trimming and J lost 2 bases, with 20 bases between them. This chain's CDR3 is CASSEQVNRHSGNQPQHF. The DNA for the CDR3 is TGCGCCAGCAGTGAACAGGTTAATAGACACTCGGGCAATCAGCCCCAGCATTTT.

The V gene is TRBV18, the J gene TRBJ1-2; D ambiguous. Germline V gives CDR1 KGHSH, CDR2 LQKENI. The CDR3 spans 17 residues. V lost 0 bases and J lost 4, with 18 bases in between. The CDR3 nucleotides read TGTGCCAGCTCACCACCGGATGGGAGTCTACCCGGCTATGGCTACACCTTC. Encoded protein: CASSPPDGSLPGYGYTF.

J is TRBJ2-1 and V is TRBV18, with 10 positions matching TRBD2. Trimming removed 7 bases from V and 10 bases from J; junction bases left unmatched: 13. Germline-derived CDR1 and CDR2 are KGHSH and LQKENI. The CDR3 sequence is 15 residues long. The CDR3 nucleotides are TGTGCCAGCTTTTGGACTAGCGGCGCTTTGGGGGAGCAGTTCTTC. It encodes CASFWTSGALGEQFF.

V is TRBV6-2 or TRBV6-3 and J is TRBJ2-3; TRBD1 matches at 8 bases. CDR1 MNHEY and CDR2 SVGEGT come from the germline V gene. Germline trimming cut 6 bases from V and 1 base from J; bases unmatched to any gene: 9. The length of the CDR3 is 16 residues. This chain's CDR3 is CASSSGQVKGTDTQYF. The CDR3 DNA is TGTGCCAGCAGCTCGGGACAGGTAAAAGGCACAGATACGCAGTATTTT.